This T cell receptor (beta chain) was sequenced during a study of spatial heterogeneity in lung cancer (dated by TCRdb to between 2018 and 2020). About the investigation overall: Donors were around 69 patients with early-stage, untreated non-small cell lung cancer from the lung TRACERx cohort. Follow-up PBMC samples were sequenced whenever available, and the median time to follow-up was roughly 22 months after resection. Beta-chain transcripts were consistently detected in greater numbers than alpha-chain transcripts, which likely reflected higher beta-chain transcript abundance. In the raw uncorrected reads, each unique combination of TCR and UMI appeared more than ten times on average. TCR alpha and beta repertoires were quantitatively compared across multiple tumor regions, matched nontumor lung and blood in non-small cell lung cancer. Nonsynonymous mutation counts, determined by whole-exome sequencing of tumor tissue, were related to TCR repertoire features. At surgery, fewer than 250 tumor regions, 64 matched nontumor lung samples and more than 55 PBMC samples were TCR-sequenced for both alpha and beta chains.

Library preparation was by 5' RACE. Reads for this sample came from a NextSeq 500. In the TCR library protocol, a unique molecular identifier was attached to each TCR cDNA molecule so that PCR and sequencing errors could be corrected. The original pipeline was this. TCR identification, UMI-based error correction and CDR3 extraction were all carried out with Decombinator tools. Expanded TCRs were defined as those above a frequency of 2 per 1,000, corresponding to the top 1% of the tumor frequency distribution. Rényi diversity was computed with the R vegan package after subsampling each repertoire 100 times to 5,000 TCRs. To build CDR3 similarity networks, amino acid triplet string-kernel similarity was used, and CDR3s were connected when their pairwise similarity was above 0.82. TCRdb trimmed the raw reads at Q25, called clones with MiXCR and kept productive beta chains. Rows merge per CDR3 protein into single entries with the most common DNA and genes. In this record, the V and J calls reflect TCRdb's handling and not the investigators' own analysis. In all, the sample holds around 110,000 distinct CDR3 sequences, and about 12% of those were seen once. 16% of the sample is taken by the ten largest.

About this clonotype itself: It lacks a known antigen. Per-nucleotide qualities are absent, and no much larger clonotype sits a single base away.

The CDR3, cysteine through phenylalanine, is 13 amino acids long. Only the CDR3 region is kept as DNA, spanning 39 bases read in frame from base 1. CDR1 and CDR2 are read off the germline V gene as MDHEN and SYDVKM. Cut back by 4 bases and 8 bases, the V and J ends lie 11 bases apart. The study at large found these results: Only 14 to 15 patients were included in the comparisons of baseline and follow-up blood repertoires. Ubiquitous expanded tumor TCRs were found in blood more often at tumor resection than at routine follow-up. Confirming at a functional level the hypothesis that regional TCRs recognize regional mutations was considered to require additional single-cell paired TCR alpha and beta sequencing.

Per the publication, the time point label means: blood at routine non-recurrence follow-up after resection. For TCR sequencing, whole RNA was extracted from tumor and nontumor lung tissue, or from cryopreserved PBMC samples, and no cell sorting was done. Patients were selected for TCR sequencing only if sufficient RNA was available from at least two tumor regions. Sample: PBMCs, taken at follow-up. The sequence is built from TRBV28 and TRBJ1-4; possibly the D gene is TRBD1, per 6 matching bases. The receptor's source is a male donor with early-stage non-small cell lung cancer. CDR3 region: CASSYQGTEKLFF. The DNA reads TGTGCCAGCAGTTATCAGGGGACGGAAAAACTGTTTTTT. With all but the CDR3 taken from the reference TRBV28 and TRBJ1-4 genes, the full variable domain is: DVKVTQSSRYLVKRTGEKVFLECVQDMDHENMFWYRQDPGLGLRLIYFSYDVKMKEKGDIPEGYSVSREKKERFSLILESASTNQTSMYLCASSYQGTEKLFFGSGTQLSVL.